This TCR beta chain stems from a study of beta chain features in type 1 diabetes. Expressed TCRB transcripts were sequenced, since all the RNA that had been isolated was reverse transcribed. Profiled with immunoSEQ multiplex PCR; TCRdb holds only in-frame clones, not every one. The sample lists some 270,000 clones; about a tenth were seen once. Purity (above 95%) was reached by all sorted populations. A few counts support this clone. What it binds is not known. Regarding the study as a whole: TCRB CDR3 length was moderately but significantly reduced in all four CD4+ subsets of Type 1 diabetes patients. PCR might favor shorter templates, equally in patients and controls. Patients' naive, central memory and regulatory TCRB repertoires appeared more alike than those of healthy donors. These data did not resolve whether HLA type affects TCRB rearrangement.

Sample: naive CD4+ T cells from blood. The TCR originated in a man under 40 with type 1 diabetes.

The CDR3 DNA reads TGTGCCAGCAGCTTTGTAGGGGTTCGGGAGGATACGCAGTATTTT. Translating it yields CASSFVGVREDTQYF. This sequence joins TRBV11-2 and TRBJ2-3, with D tentatively TRBD2 (6 bases). Germline V gene data show CDR1 as SGHAT and CDR2 as FQNNGV. This CDR3 has 15 residues. Trimming pared 3 bases from V and 6 bases from J, leaving 16 bases between.